This T cell receptor (beta chain) was captured by sequencing in a study of T cell responses to AZD1222 COVID-19 vaccine. Overall study findings and caveats: Repertoire sampling happened only post peak T cell response. Spike-specific TCR breadth and depth went up after people got two AZD1222 doses. Just a handful of AZD1222 recipients were seropositive at baseline. Distributed over spike, vaccine-associated CD4 TCRs predominated at 160-218 and 743-854.

Per germline, CDR1 SGHRS and CDR2 YFSETQ. The ends lost 5 bases at V and 12 bases at J; junction bases unmatched: 14. This CDR3 has 14 residues. To note about this clone: As yet, its antigen is unknown.

Sequencing was performed with immunoSEQ multiplex PCR; in TCRdb, only in-frame clones are kept and a portion is missing. This sample has 63,000 or so clones; 85% occur once, and the top ten carry about 19%. The receptor was derived from an adult in good health. Sequencing used peripheral blood, obtained on day 0 of AZD1222 vaccination. The chain is built from TRBV5-1 and TRBJ1-2; 9 bases are shared with TRBD1. The CDR3 region has the DNA TGCGCCAGCAGTTTAACCGGGACAGGGCCTTCCGACACCTTC. It specifies CASSLTGTGPSDTF. The complete variable domain, with remaining parts taken from reference TRBV5-1 and TRBJ1-2, reads KAGVTQTPRYLIKTRGQQVTLSCSPISGHRSVSWYQQTPGQGLQFLFEYFSETQRNKGNFPGRFSGRQFSNSRSEMNVSTLELGDSALYLCASSLTGTGPSDTFGSGTRLTVV.